Sequencing of this TCR beta chain was carried out in a study of yellow fever vaccine responses in identical twins. A single record per CDR3 protein comes from TCRdb applying MiXCR to the RT-PCR reads. The sample carries over 15,000 distinct CDR3 sequences, around 70% recorded once. The clonotype was recovered from a woman between 18 and 29 years old who received the yellow fever vaccine. The source was T cells from blood (PBMCs), unsorted or a sorted subset (not recorded which), collected before or after yellow fever vaccination (not recorded which).

This chain's CDR3 is CASSLGLAEDNEQFF. CDR3 sequence (DNA): TGCGCCAGCAGCTTGGGACTAGCGGAGGACAATGAGCAGTTCTTC. The V gene is TRBV5-1, the J gene TRBJ2-1; 9 bases fit TRBD2. The V and J ends lost 0 bases and 5 bases, in that order; junction bases with no gene match: 3. This CDR3 contains 15 residues. Germline V gene lookup returns CDR1 SGHRS and CDR2 YFSETQ.